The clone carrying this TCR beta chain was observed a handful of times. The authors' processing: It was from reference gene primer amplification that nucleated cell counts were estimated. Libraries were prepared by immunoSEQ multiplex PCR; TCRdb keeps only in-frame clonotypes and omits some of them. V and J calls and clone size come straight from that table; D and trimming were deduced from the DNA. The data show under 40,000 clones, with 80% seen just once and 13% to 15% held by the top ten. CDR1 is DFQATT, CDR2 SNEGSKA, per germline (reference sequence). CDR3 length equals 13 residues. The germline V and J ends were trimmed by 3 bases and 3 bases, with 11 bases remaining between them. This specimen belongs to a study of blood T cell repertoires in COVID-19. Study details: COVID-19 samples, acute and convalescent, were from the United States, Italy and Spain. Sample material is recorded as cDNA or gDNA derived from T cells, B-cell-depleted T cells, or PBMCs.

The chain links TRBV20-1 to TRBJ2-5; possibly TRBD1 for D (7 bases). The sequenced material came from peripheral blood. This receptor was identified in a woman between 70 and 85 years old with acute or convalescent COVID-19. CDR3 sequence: CSASPGGKETQYF. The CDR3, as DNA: TGCAGTGCTAGTCCAGGGGGGAAAGAGACCCAGTACTTC.